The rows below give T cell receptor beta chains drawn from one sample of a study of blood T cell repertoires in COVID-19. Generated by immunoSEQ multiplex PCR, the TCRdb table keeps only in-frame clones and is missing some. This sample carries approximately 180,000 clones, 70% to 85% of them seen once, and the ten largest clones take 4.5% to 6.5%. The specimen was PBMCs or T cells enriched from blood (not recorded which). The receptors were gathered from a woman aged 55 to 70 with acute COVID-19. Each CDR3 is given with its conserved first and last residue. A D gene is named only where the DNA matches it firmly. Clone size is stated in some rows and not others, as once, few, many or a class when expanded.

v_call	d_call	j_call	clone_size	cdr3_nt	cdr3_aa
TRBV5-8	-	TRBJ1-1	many	TGTGCCAGCAGCTTGGGCGTCGGGAACACTGAAGCTTTCTTT	CASSLGVGNTEAFF
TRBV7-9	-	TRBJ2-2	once	TGTGCCAGCAGGCGTTCAGGGGCCCCCACCGGGGAGCTGTTTTTT	CASRRSGAPTGELFF
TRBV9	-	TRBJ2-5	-	TGTGCCAGCAGCACGACAGGTTTTCAAGAGACCCAGTACTTC	CASSTTGFQETQYF
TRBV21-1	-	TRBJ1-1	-	TGTGCCAGCAGCCCTCCGCGGAGAGTTGACACTGAAGCTTTCTTT	CASSPPRRVDTEAFF
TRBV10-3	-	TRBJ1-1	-	TGTGCCATCTCCGGGAACTCGGGTCAAGGAGACACTGAAGCTTTCTTT	CAISGNSGQGDTEAFF
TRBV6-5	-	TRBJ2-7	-	TGTGCCAGCAGTCCCTCGGGTACAAGCTCCTACGAGCAGTACTTC	CASSPSGTSSYEQYF
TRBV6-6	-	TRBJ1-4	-	TGTGCCAGCAGGGATGGGGGGGCTCTAAATGAAAAACTGTTTTTT	CASRDGGALNEKLFF
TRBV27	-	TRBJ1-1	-	TGTGCCAGCAGTTTCTTAGCGGCAGGTGGGATGAACACTGAAGCTTTCTTT	CASSFLAAGGMNTEAFF
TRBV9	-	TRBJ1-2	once	TGTGCCAGCAGCGTAGAGTCTTGGGCTGGCTACACCTTC	CASSVESWAGYTF
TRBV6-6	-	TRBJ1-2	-	TGTGCCAGCAGTTATCCGCAGGGTAACAACTATGGCTACACCTTC	CASSYPQGNNYGYTF
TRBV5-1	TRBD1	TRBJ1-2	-	TGCGCCAGCAGCTGGGGCAGGGGGCTAGATGGCTACACCTTC	CASSWGRGLDGYTF
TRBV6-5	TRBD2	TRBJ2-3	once	TGTGCCAGCAGTTACAAGCGGGGCGCAGATACGCAGTATTTT	CASSYKRGADTQYF
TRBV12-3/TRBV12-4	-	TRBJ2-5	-	TGTGCCAGCAACCAGGGGGGAGAGACCCAGTACTTC	CASNQGGETQYF
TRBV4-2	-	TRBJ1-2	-	TGTGCCAGCAGCCCCCCCTCCGGTCAGGGGAATGGCTACACCTTC	CASSPPSGQGNGYTF
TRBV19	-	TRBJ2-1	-	TGTGCCAGTAGTAGAAGCAGGGCATACAATGAGCAGTTCTTC	CASSRSRAYNEQFF
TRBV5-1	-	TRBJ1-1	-	TGCGCCAGCAGGGCACTAACAGGGAAAGTAGACACTGAAGCTTTCTTT	CASRALTGKVDTEAFF
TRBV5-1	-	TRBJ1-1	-	TGCGCCAGCAGCTTGGCCTGGGGACCGGACAGTGTTTTGAACACTGAAGCTTTCTTT	CASSLAWGPDSVLNTEAFF
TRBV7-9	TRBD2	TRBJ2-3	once	TGTGCCAGCAGCCCCTTTTTCCTAGCGGGGTCGGATACGCAGTATTTT	CASSPFFLAGSDTQYF
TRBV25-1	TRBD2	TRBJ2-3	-	TGTGCCAGCAGTGAAGGGCGGGGGGGCACAGATACGCAGTATTTT	CASSEGRGGTDTQYF
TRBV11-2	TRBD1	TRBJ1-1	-	TGTGCCAGCAGCCGACAGGGGGTGGTGAACACTGAAGCTTTCTTT	CASSRQGVVNTEAFF
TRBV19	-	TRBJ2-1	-	TGTGCCAGTAGGGGAGGGGGGAGGTCCTACAATGAGCAGTTCTTC	CASRGGGRSYNEQFF
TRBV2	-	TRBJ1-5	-	TGTGCCAGCAGTGTCTTTAGCAATCAGCCCCAGCATTTT	CASSVFSNQPQHF
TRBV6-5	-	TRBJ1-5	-	TGTGCCAGCAGTTACTCAGGGGTAAATCAGCCCCAGCATTTT	CASSYSGVNQPQHF
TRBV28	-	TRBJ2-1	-	TGTGCCAGCAGTTTGGAGTACAATGAGCAGTTCTTC	CASSLEYNEQFF
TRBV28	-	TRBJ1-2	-	TGTGCCAGCAGTTTGAGCGGGTCGCGGGGCTACACCTTC	CASSLSGSRGYTF
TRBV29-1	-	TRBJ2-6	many	TGCAGCGTTTACGACGGGACTCCTGTACCCTCTGGGGCCAACGTCCTGACTTTC	CSVYDGTPVPSGANVLTF
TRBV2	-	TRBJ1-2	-	TGTGCCAGCACGGTAGGACAGAACTATGGCTACACCTTC	CASTVGQNYGYTF
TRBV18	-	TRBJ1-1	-	TGTGCCAGCTCACCACCTGGCGGGGGGCCCCGTTACACTGAAGCTTTCTTT	CASSPPGGGPRYTEAFF
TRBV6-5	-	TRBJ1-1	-	TGTGCCAGCAGTTCCCCAGGAGGGGAAGCTTTCTTT	CASSSPGGEAFF
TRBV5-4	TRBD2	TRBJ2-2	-	TGTGCCAGCAGCTTGGCCCCGGCGGCGGGGGGTCCCGGGGAGCTGTTTTTT	CASSLAPAAGGPGELFF
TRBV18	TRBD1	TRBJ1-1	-	TGTGCCAGCTCACCACCGGGGACAGGGGGGCGAGGGATTGAAGCTTTCTTT	CASSPPGTGGRGIEAFF
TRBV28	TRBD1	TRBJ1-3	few	TGTGCCAGCAGTTGGACAGGGTACCTCTCTGGAAACACCATATATTTT	CASSWTGYLSGNTIYF
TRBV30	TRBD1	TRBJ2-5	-	TGTGCCTGGAGTGTGACAGGGGGTCTGGAGACCCAGTACTTC	CAWSVTGGLETQYF
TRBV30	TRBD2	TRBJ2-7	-	TGTGCCTGGAGGGGCGGGAGATTCGCCTACGAGCAGTACTTC	CAWRGGRFAYEQYF
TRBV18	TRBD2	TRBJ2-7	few	TGTGCCAGCTCTCCTGGGACTAGCGGCTCCTACGAGCAGTACTTC	CASSPGTSGSYEQYF
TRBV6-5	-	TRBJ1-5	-	TGTGCCAGCAGTATGGGACAAACCTCAAATCAGCCCCAGCATTTT	CASSMGQTSNQPQHF